This passage covers 30 T cell receptor beta chains from one sample sequenced in a study of vaccination effects on CD4 cells after COVID-19. The table came from immunoSEQ multiplex PCR; TCRdb's copy has only in-frame clones and leaves some out. The sample holds around 46,000 clones; 55% to 75% are singletons and the top ten take 4.5% to 7%. No antigen is known for these receptors. Investigators separated out CD4+ T cells once approximately 9 days of culture had passed. The sequencing here drew on CD4+ T cells from PBMCs cultured without peptide, taken before COVID-19 vaccination. Receptors originate from a human donor who received a COVID-19 vaccine.

The V call is TRBV19, the J call TRBJ2-6; D remains ambiguous. CDR1 and CDR2 (germline): LNHDA, SQIVND (reference sequence). The CDR3 is made up of 16 amino acids. The V gene lost 1 base and the J gene lost 0 bases, with 7 bases spanning the gap. CDR3 in amino acids: CASSIVGNSGANVLTF. In nucleotides, the CDR3 is TGTGCCAGTAGTATAGTGGGCAACTCTGGGGCCAACGTCCTGACTTTC.

This chain uses TRBV3-1 (or the pseudogene TRBV3-2) with TRBJ2-3, with 10 bases matching TRBD2. After removal of 4 bases from V and 2 bases from J, the junction contained 3 bases not matched to a gene. This CDR3 has 15 residues. Germline CDR1 is LGHDT and CDR2 is YNNKEL (reference sequence). CDR3 coding DNA: TGTGCCAGCAGCCCGACTAGCGGGTTCACAGATACGCAGTATTTT. It encodes CASSPTSGFTDTQYF.

V is TRBV24-1 and J is TRBJ2-3; 11 bases are shared with TRBD1. Germline assignment: CDR1 KGHDR and CDR2 SFDVKD. This CDR3 comprises 17 residues. After removal of 3 bases from V and 3 bases from J, the junction contained 7 bases not matched to a gene. The CDR3 is CATSDLRGTGGTDTQYF. In DNA form, the CDR3 reads TGTGCCACCAGTGATCTTCGGGGGACAGGGGGGACAGATACGCAGTATTTT.

In DNA, the CDR3 is TGTGCCAGCAGCCGGAACACCGGGGAGCTGTTTTTT. Residues: CASSRNTGELFF. The chain joins TRBV6-2 or TRBV6-3 to TRBJ2-2; no clear D. Germline assignment: CDR1 MNHEY and CDR2 SVGEGT. The CDR3 runs to 12 residues. V gave up 6 bases and J gave up 1 base, with 3 bases separating them.

V is TRBV6-5 and J is TRBJ2-5; D gene uncertain. Germline CDR1 reads MNHEY; CDR2 reads SVGAGI. V was shortened by 6 bases and J by 5 bases, with 7 bases between the two germline ends. There are 11 residues in the CDR3. The chain's CDR3 is CASSAKETQYF. The CDR3, as DNA: TGTGCCAGCAGCGCCAAGGAGACCCAGTACTTC.

This chain connects TRBV7-2 to TRBJ2-7; D is uncertain. Per germline, CDR1 SGHTA and CDR2 FQGNSA. V lost 4 bases and J 5 bases, leaving 6 bases between the germline ends. This CDR3 is 11 amino acids long. For the CDR3, the DNA is TGTGCCAGCAGCTGGCGCGACGAGCAGTACTTC. It yields the protein CASSWRDEQYF.

The chain is built from TRBV4-3 and TRBJ2-1; no clear D. V lost 0 bases to trimming and J lost 7 bases, with 4 bases between them. The CDR3 extends over 12 amino acids. The germline CDR1 and CDR2 sequences are LGHNA and YSLEER. CDR3 coding DNA: TGCGCCAGCAGCCAAGATAGGAATGAGCAGTTCTTC. It codes for CASSQDRNEQFF.

This chain links TRBV12-5 with TRBJ2-3; 7 bases map to TRBD2. The CDR3 has 15 amino acids. V shed 3 bases, J shed 3 bases, and the junction held 6 bases outside the gene matches. Germline lookup yields CDR1 LGHNT and CDR2 FRNRAP. The CDR3 nucleotides read TGTGCTAGTGGTTTTGAGGGAGGGCCTACAGATACGCAGTATTTT. This gives the protein CASGFEGGPTDTQYF.

The V call is TRBV6-6, the J call TRBJ1-5, with D hard to call. CDR1 and CDR2 (germline): MNHNY, SVGAGI (reference sequence). This CDR3 has 11 amino acids. Trimming took 6 bases from V and 11 from J, leaving 11 bases between them. The CDR3 protein is CASSVATAQHF. Here the CDR3 DNA reads TGTGCCAGCAGCGTCGCGACGGCCCAGCATTTT.

The chain joins TRBV9 to TRBJ1-3, with D perhaps matching TRBD1 (6 bases). Germline V gene sequence: CDR1 SGDLS, CDR2 YYNGEE. V was cut by 3 bases and J by 0 bases, with 7 bases left in between. This CDR3 comprises 14 residues. CDR3 region: CASSAGDSGNTIYF. CDR3 bases: TGTGCCAGCAGCGCAGGGGACTCTGGAAACACCATATATTTT.

V usage is TRBV28 and J usage is TRBJ2-2, with 10 bases fitting TRBD2. The trim removed 6 bases at V and 6 bases at J, leaving 19 bases unmatched. Germline V gene data show CDR1 as MDHEN and CDR2 as SYDVKM. The CDR3 covers 19 residues. The DNA of the CDR3 is TGTGCCAGCAGGCTCCAGAGCGGGAGGGCCCTCGTCTTCGCCGGGGAGCTGTTTTTT. This sequence encodes CASRLQSGRALVFAGELFF. The full variable domain, its missing parts supplied by reference TRBV28 and TRBJ2-2, is DVKVTQSSRYLVKRTGEKVFLECVQDMDHENMFWYRQDPGLGLRLIYFSYDVKMKEKGDIPEGYSVSREKKERFSLILESASTNQTSMYLCASRLQSGRALVFAGELFFGEGSRLTVL.

The chain joins TRBV24-1 to TRBJ2-1; TRBD2 aligns across 8 bases. Germline CDR1 reads KGHDR; CDR2 reads SFDVKD. V lost 3 bases to trimming and J lost 3 bases; unmatched junction nucleotides: 9. The CDR3 is 17 amino acids. CDR3 residues: CATSDRAGTSGYNEQFF. CDR3 nucleotides: TGTGCCACCAGTGATCGAGCCGGGACTAGTGGCTACAATGAGCAGTTCTTC.

This sequence joins TRBV7-8 and TRBJ2-7; TRBD2 matches 7 bases. Losses at the gene ends were 3 bases for V and 2 bases for J; bases not matched to a gene: 4. The length of the CDR3 is 14 residues. Per the germline V gene, CDR1 is SGHVS and CDR2 is FQNEAQ. CDR3 in amino acids: CASSLGGVAYEQYF. CDR3 bases: TGTGCCAGCAGCTTGGGGGGGGTTGCCTACGAGCAGTACTTC.

The rearrangement links TRBV18 to TRBJ2-3; tentatively, D is TRBD2 (6 bases). Germline loops: CDR1 KGHSH, CDR2 LQKENI. This CDR3 is built from 15 residues. Deletions cut 3 bases from V and 0 bases from J, with 10 bases between. In nucleotides, the CDR3 is TGTGCCAGCTCACCGGGACTTTTTAGCACAGATACGCAGTATTTT. Translating it yields CASSPGLFSTDTQYF.

The chain couples TRBV4-3 to TRBJ1-6; no clear D. V was trimmed by 0 bases and J by 9 bases, leaving 12 bases between them. The CDR3 is 15 residues long. CDR1 LGHNA and CDR2 YSLEER come from the germline V gene. The CDR3 DNA reads as TGCGCCAGCAGCCAAGATCTGGGTGTAGGTTCACCCCTCCACTTT. Translating gives CASSQDLGVGSPLHF.

CDR3 nucleotides: TGTGCCAGCAGTCCTGACACTCTCTACGAGCAGTACTTC. This translates into CASSPDTLYEQYF. This chain joins TRBV6-6 and TRBJ2-7; D remains unclear. CDR1 is MNHNY, CDR2 SVGAGI, per germline (reference sequence). This CDR3 is 13 amino acids long. The V end lost 5 bases, the J end lost 3 bases, and 11 bases lay between the germline ends.

V usage is TRBV27 and J usage is TRBJ2-1, with TRBD2 as a possible D gene (5 bases). Germline loops: CDR1 MNHEY, CDR2 SMNVEV (reference sequence). The CDR3 runs 18 residues. V dropped 3 bases and J dropped 2 bases, with 20 bases sitting between them. Here the CDR3 DNA reads TGTGCCAGCAGTTTTAGACGGGATTGGGGTGTCACCTACAATGAGCAGTTCTTC. Its protein product is CASSFRRDWGVTYNEQFF.

This clone was detected a few times. The V and J genes are TRBV7-9 and TRBJ2-7; a possible D gene is TRBD2 (7 bases). V dropped 5 bases and J dropped 7 bases, with 12 bases sitting between them. Germline CDR1 and CDR2: SEHNR and FQNEAQ (reference sequence). This CDR3 has 12 amino acids. The CDR3 region is CASSPGGWEQYF. DNA for the CDR3: TGTGCCAGCAGCCCGGGGGGCTGGGAGCAGTACTTC.

V and J are TRBV12-3 or TRBV12-4 and TRBJ1-1; D uncertain. V lost 5 bases and J lost 1, with 8 bases in between. This CDR3 contains 13 residues. The CDR3 sequence: CASSPPPNTEAFF. Here the CDR3 DNA reads TGTGCCAGCAGTCCCCCCCCGAACACTGAAGCTTTCTTT.

This chain links TRBV6-4 with TRBJ1-2, with D possibly matching TRBD1 (5 bases). Germline lookup yields CDR1 MRHNA and CDR2 SNTAGT. The CDR3 has 14 amino acids. V dropped 6 bases and J dropped 7 bases, with 18 bases sitting between them. CDR3: CASSPDLTVGGYTF. The CDR3 DNA is TGTGCCAGCAGCCCCGACCTGACAGTGGGTGGCTACACCTTC.

This sequence joins TRBV2 and TRBJ1-2; maybe TRBD1 (5 bases). Trimming shortened V by 1 base and J by 8 bases, and 17 bases separated the two germline ends. The CDR3 totals 15 residues. Germline V gene lookup returns CDR1 SNHLY and CDR2 FYNNEI. CDR3 in DNA: TGTGCCAGCAGTGAAGAACGAGGGGAGGGGAAGGGCTACACCTTC. Encoded protein: CASSEERGEGKGYTF.

This clone was seen a few times. J is TRBJ2-1 and V is TRBV7-3; 13 bases match TRBD2. The germline CDR1 and CDR2 sequences are SGHTA and FQGTGA. Trimming at V came to 5 bases and at J to 6 bases, leaving 7 bases not matched to a gene. The CDR3 runs 16 residues. The CDR3 loop reads CASSIPLAGGLNEQFF. The CDR3 nucleotides are TGTGCCAGCAGCATTCCACTAGCGGGGGGGCTCAATGAGCAGTTCTTC.

The V and J genes are TRBV5-5 and TRBJ2-7; D is unresolved. CDR3 length: 19 residues. V gave up 3 bases and J gave up 2 bases, with 27 bases separating them. The germline gives CDR1 SGHKS, CDR2 YYEKEE (reference sequence). The CDR3 region is CASSWGMRFPSPQTYEQYF. CDR3 nucleotide sequence: TGTGCCAGCAGCTGGGGAATGAGGTTCCCCAGCCCCCAAACCTACGAGCAGTACTTC.

This sequence joins TRBV5-8 and TRBJ1-5; no definite D call. Trimming took off 2 bases at V and 4 bases at J, with 7 bases between the two ends. Germline CDR1 and CDR2: SGHTS and YDEGEE. This CDR3 contains 13 residues. The CDR3 loop reads CASSFAHNQPQHF. CDR3 bases: TGTGCCAGCAGCTTCGCTCATAATCAGCCCCAGCATTTT.

This chain links TRBV25-1 with TRBJ1-2; TRBD1 agrees at 8 bases. Trimming cost V 2 bases and J 8 bases; bases outside gene matches: 7. In germline, CDR1 is MGHDK, CDR2 SYGVNS. The CDR3 spans 14 residues. The CDR3 region has the DNA TGTGCCAGCAGTGAACCGACAGGGGTGAGCGGCTACACCTTC. Its protein product is CASSEPTGVSGYTF.

The rearrangement uses TRBV9 and TRBJ2-5; 12 bases match TRBD2. V gave up 0 bases and J gave up 2 bases; unmatched junction bases: 2. The germline V gene encodes CDR1 SGDLS and CDR2 YYNGEE. The CDR3 length is 16 residues. The CDR3 DNA sequence: TGTGCCAGCAGCGTAGGCCTAGCGGGGGGGCAAGAGACCCAGTACTTC. Amino acids: CASSVGLAGGQETQYF.

The chain has TRBV7-2 and TRBJ1-4; no definite D call. Germline CDR1 SGHTA, CDR2 FQGNSA. This CDR3 comprises 15 residues. V lost 5 bases to trimming and J lost 0 bases, with 10 bases between them. The CDR3 sequence is CASSPREATNEKLFF. Written as DNA, the CDR3 is TGTGCCAGCAGCCCCCGAGAGGCAACTAATGAAAAACTGTTTTTT.

This rearrangement joins TRBV2 to TRBJ2-7; D may be TRBD2 (6 bases). CDR3 length equals 15 residues. Deletions cut 6 bases from V and 5 bases from J, with 20 bases between. Germline V gene sequence: CDR1 SNHLY, CDR2 FYNNEI. The CDR3 region is CASRGRTIWGDEQYF. As DNA, the CDR3 is TGTGCCAGCAGGGGACGGACGATTTGGGGGGACGAGCAGTACTTC. The full variable domain, its missing parts supplied by reference TRBV2 and TRBJ2-7, is EPEVTQTPSHQVTQMGQEVILRCVPISNHLYFYWYRQILGQKVEFLVSFYNNEISEKSEIFDDQFSVERPDGSNFTLKIRSTKLEDSAMYFCASRGRTIWGDEQYFGPGTRLTVT.

The chain employs TRBV19 and TRBJ1-6; weak D call: TRBD1 (5 bases). The CDR3 is 14 amino acids. CDR1 is LNHDA and CDR2 is SQIVND in the germline V gene (reference sequence). V lost 3 bases and J lost 9, with 12 bases in between. This CDR3 reads CASSIDSIGSPLHF. The CDR3 DNA reads TGTGCCAGTAGTATTGACAGTATCGGTTCACCCCTCCACTTT.

This rearrangement joins TRBV18 to TRBJ1-2, with D possibly being TRBD1 (6 bases). Germline CDR1 KGHSH, CDR2 LQKENI. CDR3 length equals 12 residues. V lost 1 base and J lost 10, with 10 bases in between. CDR3 loop: CASSPRQEYYTF. CDR3 in DNA: TGTGCCAGCTCACCACGACAGGAGTACTACACCTTC.